Included here is one TCR beta chain sequence, with context. Its antigen remains unidentified. The sample is drawn from a study of response to subunit inactivated influenza vaccine. General study points: There was a suggestion from the authors that each seasonal influenza vaccination recruits few new T cells.

One entry per CDR3 protein, called by TCRdb with MiXCR from the RT-PCR reads. Of about 650,000 distinct CDR3 sequences detected, around 13% appear once; the ten largest clones hold roughly 7.6%. The CDR3 contains 15 residues. V was cut by 3 bases and J by 0 bases, with 11 bases left in between. The germline gives CDR1 SGHAT, CDR2 FQNNGV. This material consisted of PBMCs from blood, taken 14 days before vaccination. The chain is built from TRBV11-2 and TRBJ1-2; possibly TRBD1 for D (6 bases). The receptor was derived from a middle-aged man who received an inactivated influenza vaccine. Here the CDR3 DNA reads TGTGCCAGCAGCTTTCGGCAGGGGACTAACTATGGCTACACCTTC. Protein sequence: CASSFRQGTNYGYTF. Full variable domain (remainder filled in from reference TRBV11-2 and TRBJ1-2): EAGVAQSPRYKIIEKRQSVAFWCNPISGHATLYWYQQILGQGPKLLIQFQNNGVVDDSQLPKDRFSAERLKGVDSTLKIQPAKLEDSAVYLCASSFRQGTNYGYTFGSGTRLTVV.